This T cell receptor (beta chain) was retrieved from a study of human T cells and chemical hapten exposure. Study-level background: Sensitization was performed using 2% DPC on an approximately 2 cm by approximately 2 cm upper inner arm skin site.

TCRdb used MiXCR to reprocess the RACE reads, holding one entry per CDR3 protein. Of some 99,000 distinct CDR3 sequences in the sample, about a tenth are singletons; the top ten hold 3% to 4%. Time point of the sample: patch test 2, 6 weeks after DPC sensitization. The treatment was: therapeutic diphenylcyclopropenone sensitization with weekly scalp DPC. Germline CDR1 is MDHEN and CDR2 is SYDVKM. This CDR3 is 11 amino acids long. Trimming cost V 6 bases and J 3 bases, with 6 bases left between them. This chain uses TRBV28 with TRBJ2-7, with no clear D. The TCR was taken from a woman between 40 and 50 years old with alopecia areata. Some clones in this sample may be carry-over from other donors' samples. The sequenced sample was whole blood, obtained in connection with sensitization to the hapten diphenylcyclopropenone (DPC). The CDR3 DNA is TGTGCCAGCAGGTCCTTCTACGAGCAGTACTTC. It codes for CASRSFYEQYF.